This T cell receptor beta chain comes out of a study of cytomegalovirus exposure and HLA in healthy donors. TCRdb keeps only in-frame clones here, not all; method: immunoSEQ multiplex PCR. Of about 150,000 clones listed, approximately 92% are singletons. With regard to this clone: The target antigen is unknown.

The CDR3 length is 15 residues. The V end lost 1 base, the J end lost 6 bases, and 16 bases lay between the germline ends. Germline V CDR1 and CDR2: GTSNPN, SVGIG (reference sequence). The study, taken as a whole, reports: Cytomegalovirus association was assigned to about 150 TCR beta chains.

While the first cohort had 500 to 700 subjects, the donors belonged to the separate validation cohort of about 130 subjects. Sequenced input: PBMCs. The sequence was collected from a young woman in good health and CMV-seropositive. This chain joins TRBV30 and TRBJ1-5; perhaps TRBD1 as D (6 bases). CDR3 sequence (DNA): TGTGCCTGGAGTGCCCCCAAACAGGGAGCTCAGCCCCAGCATTTT. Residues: CAWSAPKQGAQPQHF.